This T cell receptor (beta chain) stems from a study of cytomegalovirus exposure and HLA in healthy donors. Study information: Some 85 million unique TCRs from HLA-typed donors were held in an early data release.

Between the trimmed V and J ends, which lost 1 base and 8 bases, there was a span of 14 bases. The germline CDR1 and CDR2 sequences are LGHNA and YSLEER. This CDR3 is 14 amino acids long. The PCR made use of 60 Vbeta and 13 Jbeta primers. Clones were sequenced by immunoSEQ multiplex PCR, and TCRdb holds only the in-frame ones, with some missing. In all, the sample yields around 100,000 clones. Regarding this clone: Its target is unknown.

Points from the study as a whole: What TCR beta sequences reportedly achieved was accurate prediction of HLA-A and HLA-B alleles in most subjects. In a later analysis, V- and J-gene trimming of beta chains associated with a DCLRE1C missense variant, replicated independently. Productive rates of about 87% or about 30% were seen for most TCR beta V segments in an earlier analysis.

The V gene is TRBV4-3, the J gene TRBJ1-2, with a tentative D call TRBD1 (5 bases). The clonotype originates from a man in his forties or fifties in good health and CMV-seronegative. Sequenced: PBMCs. The CDR3 DNA follows: TGCGCCAGCAGCCAAGGAAGCAGGGTACACGGCTACACCTTC. It is translated as CASSQGSRVHGYTF.